The sequence of this T cell receptor (beta chain) was determined in a study of T cells after yellow fever vaccination. MiXCR, run by TCRdb on the 5' RACE reads, gives a single entry per CDR3 protein. The sample lists approximately 130,000 distinct CDR3 sequences, roughly 15% seen once, with roughly 44% in the top ten. General study findings and limits: Detected again after the booster were most primary-vaccination clones, at 96% CD4 and around 91% CD8.

As for this clonotype: Its antigen is currently unknown.

This receptor was identified in a man aged 18 to 30 who received the YFV17D yellow fever vaccine. This material consisted of CD8+ T cells sorted from PBMCs, taken 5 days after the yellow fever booster vaccination.

CDR3 region: CATSGTGTGNPNEQFF. In DNA, the CDR3 is TGTGCCACCAGTGGCACCGGGACAGGGAACCCTAATGAGCAGTTCTTC. This chain joins TRBV24-1 and TRBJ2-1; 9 bases are shared with TRBD1. The V segment lost 5 bases and the J segment 7 bases; nucleotides outside the gene matches: 11. This CDR3 spans 16 amino acids. Germline V CDR1 and CDR2: KGHDR, SFDVKD.